The 19 T cell receptor beta chains below were found in one sample sequenced in a study of T-cell memory formation after mild COVID-19 (dated by TCRdb to 2020 to 2023). Library prep was done by 5' RACE. The sequencing machine was an Illumina NovaSeq 6000. TCRdb handled the public reads itself, with Q25 trimming in fastp and clone calling in MiXCR, and kept productive beta chains. CDR3 protein sequences are deduplicated, and each keeps its most common genes and DNA. This sample gives about 360,000 distinct CDR3 sequences in total; around an eighth of them show up just once. 22% of the sample is held by the ten biggest clonotypes. Sequencing was carried out using PBMCs or a T cell subset sorted from them (not recorded which). These receptors originate from a man aged 18 to 35 who had mild COVID-19 (a few samples of this study predate the infection). The sample titles of this study are shuffled in the database, so cell type and time point are left out; the donor was told from shared clones.

This clonotype was seen only a few times. V usage is TRBV12-3 or TRBV12-4 and J usage is TRBJ1-5; D is possibly TRBD1 (6 bases). This CDR3 spans 14 amino acids. V lost 4 bases and J lost 0, with 7 bases in between. CDR3 bases: TGTGCCAGCAGTTGGGGGCATAGCAATCAGCCCCAGCATTTT. It specifies CASSWGHSNQPQHF.

This clonotype has a count of ten or more. The chain has TRBV10-3 and TRBJ2-1; no definite D call. The V end lost 4 bases, the J end lost 2 bases, and 9 bases lay between the germline ends. The CDR3 covers 14 residues. Per the germline V gene, CDR1 is ENHRY and CDR2 is SYGVKD. CDR3 sequence (DNA): TGTGCCATCAGTGTGGGGATCACCTACAATGAGCAGTTCTTC. This gives the protein CAISVGITYNEQFF.

V gene TRBV7-2 combines with J gene TRBJ2-2; tentatively, D is TRBD2 (5 bases). The germline V gene has CDR1 SGHTA and CDR2 FQGNSA. The CDR3 sequence is 16 residues long. Trimming took off 5 bases at V and 2 bases at J, with 15 bases between the two ends. CDR3 in amino acids: CASSPRTRTNTGELFF. The CDR3 DNA reads as TGTGCCAGCAGCCCGAGGACTCGCACCAACACCGGGGAGCTGTTTTTT.

This clonotype has at least ten counts. J is TRBJ1-1 and V is TRBV7-2, with TRBD1 as a possible D gene (6 bases). Germline CDR1 SGHTA, CDR2 FQGNSA. The CDR3 sequence is 16 residues long. V was clipped by 5 bases and J by 3 bases, with 19 bases between them. The CDR3 nucleotides read TGTGCCAGCAGCCGCGAGAGGGCAGGGGCGGACACTGAAGCTTTCTTT. Protein: CASSRERAGADTEAFF.

V usage is TRBV20-1 and J usage is TRBJ1-6; weak D call: TRBD1 (6 bases). The CDR3 length is 13 residues. Trimming removed 3 bases at V and 10 bases at J, with 13 bases between. The germline V gene has CDR1 DFQATT and CDR2 SNEGSKA (reference sequence). CDR3 in amino acids: CSASGGGGSPLHF. Here the CDR3 DNA reads TGCAGTGCTAGTGGGGGAGGGGGATCACCCCTCCACTTT.

In its sample, this clonotype was seen a few times. The V call is TRBV15, the J call TRBJ2-7; a possible D gene is TRBD1 (5 bases). Trimming removed 0 bases from V and 4 bases from J, with 10 bases in between. Germline assignment: CDR1 LNHNV and CDR2 YYDKDF (reference sequence). The CDR3 extends over 14 amino acids. The CDR3 DNA sequence: TGTGCCACCAGCAGAGATAAAGGGGTATACGAGCAGTACTTC. Translation gives CATSRDKGVYEQYF.

The V gene is TRBV20-1, the J gene TRBJ2-4, with 7 bases fitting TRBD1. CDR3 length: 13 residues. Per germline, CDR1 DFQATT and CDR2 SNEGSKA (reference sequence). The V gene end was trimmed by 7 bases and the J gene end by 2 bases; junction bases not matched to a gene: 5. The CDR3: CSVQGVTKNIQYF. The CDR3 DNA sequence: TGCAGTGTCCAGGGGGTGACCAAAAACATTCAGTACTTC.

V and J are TRBV4-3 and TRBJ1-4; D ambiguous. Germline V gives CDR1 LGHNA, CDR2 YSLEER. With 1 base removed from V and 8 bases from J, the gap between germline ends came to 14 bases. The CDR3 consists of 15 residues. The CDR3 here is CASSQVASPREKLFF. The CDR3 bases are TGCGCCAGCAGCCAAGTAGCAAGTCCACGGGAAAAACTGTTTTTT.

The J gene is TRBJ2-1, the V gene TRBV6-5; no clear D. Deletions cut 2 bases from V and 0 bases from J, with 11 bases between. Looked up from germline, CDR1 is MNHEY and CDR2 is SVGAGI. There are 16 residues in the CDR3. Here the CDR3 reads CASSYVDGISYNEQFF. The CDR3 DNA reads as TGTGCCAGCAGTTACGTAGACGGTATCTCCTACAATGAGCAGTTCTTC.

The chain links TRBV12-3 or TRBV12-4 to TRBJ2-7, with 10 bases identical to TRBD2. Unmatched junction bases numbered 6, after V lost 7 bases and J lost 0 bases. The CDR3 totals 15 residues. The CDR3 loop reads CASTHSGRDSYEQYF. CDR3 DNA sequence: TGTGCCAGCACCCACAGCGGGAGGGACTCCTACGAGCAGTACTTC.

The chain links TRBV5-8 to TRBJ2-4; D might be TRBD1 (6 bases). CDR1 is SGHTS, CDR2 YDEGEE, per germline. The CDR3 spans 12 residues. The ends were cut back, 2 bases at V and 7 bases at J, with 7 bases in the middle. The CDR3 spells CASSFGGNIQYF. DNA of the CDR3: TGTGCCAGCAGCTTTGGGGGCAACATTCAGTACTTC. Full variable domain (rest looked up from reference TRBV5-8 and TRBJ2-4): EAGVTQSPTHLIKTRGQQATLRCSPISGHTSVYWYQQALGLGLQFLLWYDEGEERNRGNFPPRFSGRQFPNYSSELNVNALELEDSALYLCASSFGGNIQYFGAGTRLSVL.

The chain links TRBV4-1 to TRBJ2-7; a weak D match, TRBD1 (6 bases). The CDR3 is made up of 15 amino acids. Germline V gives CDR1 MGHRA, CDR2 YSYEKL. Trimming stripped 6 bases from V and 3 bases from J, with 18 bases between. CDR3 bases: TGCGCCAGCAGGAAAAGGACAGTCGGTCTCTACGAGCAGTACTTC. As protein: CASRKRTVGLYEQYF.

This clonotype came up a few times. The chain links TRBV9 to TRBJ1-1; TRBD1 might be the D (6 bases). This CDR3 spans 15 amino acids. With 0 bases removed from V and 3 bases from J, the gap between germline ends came to 12 bases. Germline CDR1 reads SGDLS; CDR2 reads YYNGEE. DNA for the CDR3: TGTGCCAGCAGCGTAGACGGCAGGGGTTACACTGAAGCTTTCTTT. This gives the protein CASSVDGRGYTEAFF. Full variable domain (outside the CDR3, taken from reference TRBV9 and TRBJ1-1): DSGVTQTPKHLITATGQRVTLRCSPRSGDLSVYWYQQSLDQGLQFLIQYYNGEERAKGNILERFSAQQFPDLHSELNLSSLELGDSALYFCASSVDGRGYTEAFFGQGTRLTVV.

Ten or more counts support this clonotype. The CDR3 DNA reads as TGCGCCAGCAGCTTCTTACTAGCGGACACAGATACGCAGTATTTT. It yields the protein CASSFLLADTDTQYF. The rearrangement links TRBV5-1 to TRBJ2-3; 8 bases fit TRBD2. Germline V gene sequence: CDR1 SGHRS, CDR2 YFSETQ. This CDR3 region has 15 residues. The J segment lost 2 bases and the V segment lost 2 bases, leaving 4 bases of the junction unmatched.

V and J are TRBV10-3 and TRBJ2-3; unclear D gene. This CDR3 is 15 amino acids long. Trimming pared 3 bases from V and 1 base from J, leaving 11 bases between. Germline V gene sequence: CDR1 ENHRY, CDR2 SYGVKD. CDR3 protein: CAISEHQTRTDTQYF. In nucleotides, the CDR3 is TGTGCCATCAGTGAACACCAGACCCGCACAGATACGCAGTATTTT.

J is TRBJ2-3 and V is TRBV20-1; the D gene is possibly TRBD2 (6 bases). Trimming took 6 bases from V and 6 from J, leaving 10 bases between them. In germline, CDR1 is DFQATT, CDR2 SNEGSKA (reference sequence). This CDR3 is 11 amino acids long. The CDR3 nucleotides read TGCAGTGCGCGGGACGGGGATACGCAGTATTTT. Its protein is CSARDGDTQYF.

V and J are TRBV10-2 and TRBJ1-5; TRBD1 aligns across 10 bases. The junction had 3 bases not matched to a gene; V was cut back by 4 bases and J by 6 bases. Germline CDR1 and CDR2: WSHSY and SAAADI. This CDR3 contains 14 residues. CDR3 in amino acids: CASSAWDRGQPQHF. DNA of the CDR3: TGCGCCAGCAGTGCATGGGACAGGGGTCAGCCCCAGCATTTT.

This sequence joins TRBV4-3 and TRBJ2-3; TRBD2 aligns across 8 bases. The CDR3 covers 14 residues. Trimming took 1 base from V and 6 from J; bases not matched to a gene: 3. Germline V gives CDR1 LGHNA, CDR2 YSLEER. The CDR3 DNA sequence: TGCGCCAGCAGCCAAGTTACGGGAGGGGATACGCAGTATTTT. This gives the protein CASSQVTGGDTQYF.

The J gene is TRBJ2-7, the V gene TRBV13, with 8 bases that match TRBD1. From germline, CDR1 is PRHDT and CDR2 FYEKMQ (reference sequence). This CDR3 is 11 amino acids long. The ends lost 7 bases at V and 6 bases at J; junction bases unmatched: 2. CDR3 nucleotide sequence: TGTGCCAGCATCACAGGGGGCGAGCAGTACTTC. Translated, it gives CASITGGEQYF. The complete variable domain, with remaining parts taken from reference TRBV13 and TRBJ2-7, reads AAGVIQSPRHLIKEKRETATLKCYPIPRHDTVYWYQQGPGQDPQFLISFYEKMQSDKGSIPDRFSAQQFSDYHSELNMSSLELGDSALYFCASITGGEQYFGPGTRLTVT.